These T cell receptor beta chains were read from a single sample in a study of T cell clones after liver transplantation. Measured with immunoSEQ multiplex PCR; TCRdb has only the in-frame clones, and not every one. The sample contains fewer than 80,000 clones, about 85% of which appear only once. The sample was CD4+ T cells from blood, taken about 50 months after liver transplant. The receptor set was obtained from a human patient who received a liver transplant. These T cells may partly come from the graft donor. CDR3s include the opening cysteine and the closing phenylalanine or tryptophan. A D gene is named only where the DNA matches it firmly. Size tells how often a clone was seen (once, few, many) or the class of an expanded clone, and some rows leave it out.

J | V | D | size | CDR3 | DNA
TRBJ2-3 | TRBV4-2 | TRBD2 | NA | CASSQGLAPSTDTQYF | TGTGCCAGCAGCCAAGGACTAGCGCCTAGCACAGATACGCAGTATTTT
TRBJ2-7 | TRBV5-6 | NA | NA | CASSSRRYEQYF | TGTGCCAGCAGCTCCCGGAGATACGAGCAGTACTTC
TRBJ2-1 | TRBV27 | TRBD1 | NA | CASTPGQSSYNEQFF | TGTGCCAGTACCCCGGGACAGAGCTCCTACAATGAGCAGTTCTTC
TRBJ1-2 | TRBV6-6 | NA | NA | CASSDTGLANYGYTF | TGTGCCAGCAGTGACACAGGGTTAGCTAACTATGGCTACACCTTC
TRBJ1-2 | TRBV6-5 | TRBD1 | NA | CASRTGTGIYGYTF | TGTGCCAGCCGTACCGGGACAGGGATCTATGGCTACACCTTC
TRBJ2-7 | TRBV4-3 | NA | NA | CASSETMEAGDYEQYF | TGCGCCAGCAGCGAGACGATGGAAGCCGGGGACTACGAGCAGTACTTC
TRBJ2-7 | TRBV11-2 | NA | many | CASRHVRSYEQYF | TGTGCCAGCAGGCATGTCCGATCCTACGAGCAGTACTTC
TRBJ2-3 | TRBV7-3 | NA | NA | CASSLQPGLGDTQYF | TGTGCCAGCAGCTTACAGCCAGGGCTGGGAGATACGCAGTATTTT
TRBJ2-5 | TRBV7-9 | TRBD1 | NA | CASSLALQGKTQYF | TGTGCCAGCAGCTTAGCTTTACAGGGGAAGACCCAGTACTTC
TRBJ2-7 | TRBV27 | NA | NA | CASRPGDAADEQYF | TGTGCCAGCAGACCAGGGGACGCCGCCGACGAGCAGTACTTC
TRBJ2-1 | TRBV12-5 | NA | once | CASGAPLRGEVYNEQFF | TGTGCTAGTGGTGCACCCCTTAGGGGGGAGGTCTACAATGAGCAGTTCTTC
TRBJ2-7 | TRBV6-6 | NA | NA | CASSPRGAYEQYF | TGTGCCAGCAGTCCGAGGGGAGCTTACGAGCAGTACTTC
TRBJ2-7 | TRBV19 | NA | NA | CASSLLRGRGYEQYF | TGTGCCAGTAGTCTTCTACGGGGACGGGGGTACGAGCAGTACTTC
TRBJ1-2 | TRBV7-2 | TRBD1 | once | CASSTYGQGSGGYTF | TGTGCCAGCAGCACCTACGGACAGGGCTCGGGCGGCTACACCTTC
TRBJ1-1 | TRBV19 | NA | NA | CASNPEAANTEAFF | TGTGCCAGTAACCCCGAAGCGGCGAACACTGAAGCTTTCTTT
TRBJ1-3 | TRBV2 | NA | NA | CASSRDRSSGNTIYF | TGTGCCAGCAGTCGGGACCGCAGCTCTGGAAACACCATATATTTT
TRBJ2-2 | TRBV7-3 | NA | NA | CASSHSRDTLTGELFF | TGTGCCAGCAGCCACAGCAGGGACACATTGACCGGGGAGCTGTTTTTT
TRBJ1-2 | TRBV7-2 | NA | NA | CASSPIVTGYYGYTF | TGTGCCAGCAGCCCGATAGTAACAGGGTACTATGGCTACACCTTC
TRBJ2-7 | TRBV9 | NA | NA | CASSVGPKISYEQYF | TGTGCCAGCAGCGTAGGTCCTAAGATCTCCTACGAGCAGTACTTC
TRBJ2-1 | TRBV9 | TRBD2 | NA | CASSVASGLYNEQFF | TGTGCCAGCAGCGTAGCTAGCGGCCTATACAATGAGCAGTTCTTC
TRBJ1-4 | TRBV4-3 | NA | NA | CASSQARGGNEKLFF | TGCGCCAGCAGCCAAGCAAGGGGCGGGAATGAAAAACTGTTTTTT
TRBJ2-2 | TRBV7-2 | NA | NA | CASSPQGGRELFF | TGTGCCAGCAGCCCCCAGGGTGGGCGGGAGCTGTTTTTT
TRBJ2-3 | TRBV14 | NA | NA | CASSQRQSTITDTQYF | TGTGCCAGCAGCCAGCGACAGAGTACGATCACAGATACGCAGTATTTT
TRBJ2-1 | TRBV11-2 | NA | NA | CASSPRNYNEQFF | TGTGCCAGCAGCCCAAGAAATTACAATGAGCAGTTCTTC
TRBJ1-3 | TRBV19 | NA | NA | CASSIAYGRNTIYF | TGTGCCAGTAGTATAGCTTACGGGCGAAACACCATATATTTT
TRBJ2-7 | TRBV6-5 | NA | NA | CASTQGLIGEQYF | TGTGCCAGCACCCAGGGGTTGATCGGCGAGCAGTACTTC
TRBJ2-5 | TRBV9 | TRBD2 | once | CASSVGASGETQYF | TGTGCCAGCAGCGTAGGTGCTAGCGGGGAGACCCAGTACTTC
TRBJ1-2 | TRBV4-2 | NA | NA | CASSQDLSGGKLYGYTF | TGTGCCAGCAGCCAAGATTTAAGCGGGGGGAAGCTCTATGGCTACACCTTC
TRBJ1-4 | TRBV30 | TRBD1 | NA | CAWEPGQGAIGNEKLFF | TGTGCCTGGGAACCGGGACAGGGAGCAATCGGGAATGAAAAACTGTTTTTT
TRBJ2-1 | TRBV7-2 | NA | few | CASSWGQGGSYNEQFF | TGTGCCAGCAGCTGGGGGCAGGGGGGCTCCTACAATGAGCAGTTCTTC
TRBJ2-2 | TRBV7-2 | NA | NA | CASSPLGPPGELFF | TGTGCCAGCAGCCCGTTGGGGCCCCCCGGGGAGCTGTTTTTT
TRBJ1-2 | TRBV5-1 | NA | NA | CASSFGVPPRGGYTF | TGCGCCAGCAGCTTCGGAGTCCCTCCCCGGGGGGGCTACACCTTC
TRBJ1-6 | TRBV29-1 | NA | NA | CSVRTGYNSPLHF | TGCAGCGTTAGGACGGGCTATAATTCACCCCTCCACTTT
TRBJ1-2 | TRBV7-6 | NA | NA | CASSLDGPGSGGGYTF | TGTGCCAGCAGCTTAGATGGCCCCGGGTCCGGGGGTGGCTACACCTTC
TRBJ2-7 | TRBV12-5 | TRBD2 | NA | CASGLAPLAGGSYEQYF | TGTGCTAGTGGTTTGGCCCCCTTGGCGGGAGGCTCCTACGAGCAGTACTTC
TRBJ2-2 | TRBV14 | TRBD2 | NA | CASSQRILAGAGELFF | TGTGCCAGCAGCCAGAGGATCCTAGCGGGAGCCGGGGAGCTGTTTTTT
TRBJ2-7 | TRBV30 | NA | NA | CAWSVRMGSSYEQYF | TGTGCCTGGAGTGTAAGGATGGGGAGCTCCTACGAGCAGTACTTC
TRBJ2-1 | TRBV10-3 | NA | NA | CATRATGSYNEQFF | TGTGCCACCCGGGCGACTGGGAGCTACAATGAGCAGTTCTTC
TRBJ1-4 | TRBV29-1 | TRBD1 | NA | CSVEVGTGNEKLFF | TGCAGCGTTGAAGTAGGGACAGGGAATGAAAAACTGTTTTTT
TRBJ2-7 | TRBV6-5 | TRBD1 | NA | CATTKQGAAYEQYF | TGTGCCACTACAAAACAGGGGGCGGCCTACGAGCAGTACTTC
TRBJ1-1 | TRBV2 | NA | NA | CASRDPLEEAFF | TGTGCCAGCAGGGATCCTTTGGAAGAAGCTTTCTTT
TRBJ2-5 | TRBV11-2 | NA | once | CASSLGVGQGGETQYF | TGTGCCAGCAGCTTAGGAGTGGGGCAAGGTGGAGAGACCCAGTACTTC
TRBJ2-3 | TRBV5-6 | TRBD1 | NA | CASSLFAGRGRPDTQYF | TGTGCCAGCAGCTTGTTTGCGGGCAGGGGGCGCCCAGATACGCAGTATTTT
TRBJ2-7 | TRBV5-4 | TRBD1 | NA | CASSSKDRGYGYEQYF | TGTGCCAGCAGCTCTAAGGACAGGGGTTATGGCTACGAGCAGTACTTC
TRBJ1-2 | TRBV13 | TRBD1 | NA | CASSTGTGGADGYTF | TGTGCCAGCAGCACTGGGACAGGGGGCGCGGATGGCTACACCTTC
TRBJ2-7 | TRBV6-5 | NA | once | CASSYELQGEGEQYF | TGTGCCAGCAGTTACGAGCTTCAGGGTGAGGGCGAGCAGTACTTC
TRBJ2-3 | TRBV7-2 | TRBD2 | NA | CASSRGLAETDTQYF | TGTGCCAGCAGTCGAGGACTAGCGGAAACAGATACGCAGTATTTT
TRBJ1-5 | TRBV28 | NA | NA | CASAPSGKSLNQPQHF | TGTGCCAGCGCCCCTTCCGGAAAGTCTCTCAATCAGCCCCAGCATTTT
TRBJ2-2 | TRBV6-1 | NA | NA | CASSEVWDTGELFF | TGTGCCAGCAGTGAAGTTTGGGACACCGGGGAGCTGTTTTTT
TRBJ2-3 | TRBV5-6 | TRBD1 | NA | CASSIWTGVGTDTQYF | TGTGCCAGCAGCATCTGGACAGGGGTGGGGACAGATACGCAGTATTTT
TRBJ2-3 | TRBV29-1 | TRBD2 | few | CSVEGGVSGRTDTQYF | TGCAGCGTTGAAGGAGGAGTTAGCGGGAGAACAGATACGCAGTATTTT
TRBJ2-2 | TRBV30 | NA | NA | CAWTLTNTGELFF | TGTGCCTGGACTTTAACGAACACCGGGGAGCTGTTTTTT
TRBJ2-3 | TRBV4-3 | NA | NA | CASSQDGRGSDTQYF | TGCGCCAGCAGCCAAGATGGACGGGGTTCGGATACGCAGTATTTT
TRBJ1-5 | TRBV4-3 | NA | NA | CASSQAWGESNQPQHF | TGCGCCAGCAGCCAAGCCTGGGGGGAAAGCAATCAGCCCCAGCATTTT
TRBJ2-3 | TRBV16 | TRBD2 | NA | CASSRPAGGTDTQYF | TGTGCCAGCAGCCGCCCGGCGGGAGGGACGGATACGCAGTATTTT
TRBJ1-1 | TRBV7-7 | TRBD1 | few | CASSPDRDTEAFF | TGTGCTAGCAGCCCCGACAGGGACACTGAAGCTTTCTTT
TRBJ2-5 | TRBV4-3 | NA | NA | CASSQDLRETQYF | TGCGCCAGCAGCCAAGATCTAAGGGAGACCCAGTACTTC